This T cell receptor (beta chain) was observed in a study of blood T cell repertoires in COVID-19. Background on the study: The study drew acute and convalescent COVID-19 samples from the United States, Italy and Spain.

V lost 5 bases and J lost 3; bases outside the gene matches: 5. The CDR3 covers 15 residues. Per the germline V gene, CDR1 is LGHNT and CDR2 is FRNRAP. Method: immunoSEQ multiplex PCR; TCRdb's copy keeps in-frame clones and lacks some. The profile covers 200,000 to 250,000 clones, with approximately 90% appearing a single time and roughly 2.3% taken by the ten largest. This clone was picked up one time. The rearrangement uses TRBV12-5 and TRBJ1-1; 11 positions match TRBD1. The specimen sequenced was peripheral blood. The origin of this receptor is a man younger than 45 who had recovered from COVID-19. The CDR3 loop is CASGPGTGGDTEAFF. Written as DNA, the CDR3 is TGTGCTAGTGGTCCCGGGACAGGGGGGGACACTGAAGCTTTCTTT.